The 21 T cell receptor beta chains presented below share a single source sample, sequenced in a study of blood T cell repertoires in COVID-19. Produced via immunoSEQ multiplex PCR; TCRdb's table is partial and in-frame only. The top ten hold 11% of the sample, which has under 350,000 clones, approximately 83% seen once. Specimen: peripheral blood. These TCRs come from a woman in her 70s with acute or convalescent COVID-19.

Here the CDR3 reads CASSGRTGKNTEAFF. CDR3 sequence (DNA): TGTGCCAGCTCAGGAAGGACAGGGAAGAACACTGAAGCTTTCTTT. This chain links TRBV18 with TRBJ1-1; 8 bases line up with TRBD1. The CDR3 runs to 15 residues. Germline V CDR1 and CDR2: KGHSH, LQKENI. Germline trimming cut 5 bases from V and 1 base from J; bases unmatched to any gene: 6.

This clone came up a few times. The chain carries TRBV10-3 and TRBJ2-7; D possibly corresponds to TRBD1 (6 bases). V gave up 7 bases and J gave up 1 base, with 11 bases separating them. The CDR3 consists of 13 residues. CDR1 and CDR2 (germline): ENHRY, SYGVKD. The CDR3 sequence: CAITQGESYEQYF. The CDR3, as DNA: TGTGCCATCACACAGGGCGAATCCTACGAGCAGTACTTC.

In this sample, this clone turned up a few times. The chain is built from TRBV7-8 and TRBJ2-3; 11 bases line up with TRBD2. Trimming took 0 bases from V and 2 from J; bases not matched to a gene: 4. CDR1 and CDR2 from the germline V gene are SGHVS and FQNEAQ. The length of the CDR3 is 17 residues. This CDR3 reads CASSLALAGGLTDTQYF. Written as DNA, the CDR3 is TGTGCCAGCAGCTTAGCGTTAGCGGGGGGGCTCACAGATACGCAGTATTTT.

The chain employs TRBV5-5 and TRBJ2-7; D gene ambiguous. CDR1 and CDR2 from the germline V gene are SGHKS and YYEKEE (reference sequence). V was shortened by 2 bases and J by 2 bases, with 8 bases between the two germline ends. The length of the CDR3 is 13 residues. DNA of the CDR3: TGTGCCAGCAGCTTATCGGGTACCTACGAGCAGTACTTC. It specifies CASSLSGTYEQYF.

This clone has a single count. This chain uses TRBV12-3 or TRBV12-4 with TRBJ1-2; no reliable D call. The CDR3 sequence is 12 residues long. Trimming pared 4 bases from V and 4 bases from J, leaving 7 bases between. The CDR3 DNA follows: TGTGCCAGCAGTTCTGAGGGCTATGGCTACACCTTC. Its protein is CASSSEGYGYTF.

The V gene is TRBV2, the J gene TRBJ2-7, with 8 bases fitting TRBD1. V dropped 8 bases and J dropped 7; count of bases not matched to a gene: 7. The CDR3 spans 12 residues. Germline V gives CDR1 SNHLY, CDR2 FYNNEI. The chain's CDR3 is CASRTGREEQYF. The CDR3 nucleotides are TGTGCCAGCCGGACAGGGCGTGAAGAGCAGTACTTC.

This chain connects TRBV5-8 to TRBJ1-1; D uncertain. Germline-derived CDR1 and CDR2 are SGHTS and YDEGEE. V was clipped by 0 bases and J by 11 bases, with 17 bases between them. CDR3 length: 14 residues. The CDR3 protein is CASSLDDRLDGAFF. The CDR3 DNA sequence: TGTGCCAGCAGCTTGGACGACCGGCTAGATGGGGCTTTCTTT.

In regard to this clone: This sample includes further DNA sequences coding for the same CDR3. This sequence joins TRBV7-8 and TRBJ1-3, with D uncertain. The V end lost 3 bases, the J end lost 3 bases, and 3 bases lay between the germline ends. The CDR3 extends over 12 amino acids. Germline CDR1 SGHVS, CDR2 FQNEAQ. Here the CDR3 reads CASSLSGNTIYF. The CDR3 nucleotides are TGTGCCAGCAGCTTGAGTGGAAACACCATATATTTT. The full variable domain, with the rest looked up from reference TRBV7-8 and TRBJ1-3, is GAGVSQSPRYKVAKRGQDVALRCDPISGHVSLFWYQQALGQGPEFLTYFQNEAQLDKSGLPSDRFFAERPEGSVSTLKIQRTQQEDSAVYLCASSLSGNTIYFGEGSWLTVV.

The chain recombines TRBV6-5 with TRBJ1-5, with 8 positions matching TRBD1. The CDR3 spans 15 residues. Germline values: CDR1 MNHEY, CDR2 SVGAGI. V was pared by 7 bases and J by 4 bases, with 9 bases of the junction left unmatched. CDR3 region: CASKTTGGGNQPQHF. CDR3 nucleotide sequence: TGTGCCAGCAAGACCACAGGGGGTGGGAATCAGCCCCAGCATTTT.

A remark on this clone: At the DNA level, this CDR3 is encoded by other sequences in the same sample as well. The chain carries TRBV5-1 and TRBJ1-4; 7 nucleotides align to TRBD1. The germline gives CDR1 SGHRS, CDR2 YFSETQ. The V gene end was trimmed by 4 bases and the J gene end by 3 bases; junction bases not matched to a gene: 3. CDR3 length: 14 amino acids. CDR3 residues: CASSLGQSNEKLFF. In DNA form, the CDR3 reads TGCGCCAGCAGCCTGGGACAGTCTAATGAAAAACTGTTTTTT.

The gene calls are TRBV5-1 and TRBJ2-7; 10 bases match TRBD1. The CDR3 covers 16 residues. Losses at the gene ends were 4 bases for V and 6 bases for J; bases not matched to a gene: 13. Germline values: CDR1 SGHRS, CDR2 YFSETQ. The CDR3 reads CASSIDRGQIFSEQYF. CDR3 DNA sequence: TGCGCCAGCAGCATCGACAGGGGGCAGATTTTCTCCGAGCAGTACTTC.

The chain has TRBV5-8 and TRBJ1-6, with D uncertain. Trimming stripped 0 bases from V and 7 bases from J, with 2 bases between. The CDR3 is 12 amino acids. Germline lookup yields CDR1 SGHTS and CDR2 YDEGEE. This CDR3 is CASSLANSPLHF. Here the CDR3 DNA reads TGTGCCAGCAGCTTGGCAAATTCACCCCTCCACTTT.

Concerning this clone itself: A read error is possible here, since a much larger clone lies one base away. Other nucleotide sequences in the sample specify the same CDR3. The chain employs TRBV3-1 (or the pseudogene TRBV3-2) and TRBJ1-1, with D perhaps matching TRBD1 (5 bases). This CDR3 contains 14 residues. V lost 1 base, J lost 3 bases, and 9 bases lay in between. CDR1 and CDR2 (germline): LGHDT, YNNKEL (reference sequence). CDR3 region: CASSQVGGDTEAFF. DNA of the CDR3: TGTGCCAGCAGCCAAGTTGGGGGGGACACTGAAGCTTTCTTT.

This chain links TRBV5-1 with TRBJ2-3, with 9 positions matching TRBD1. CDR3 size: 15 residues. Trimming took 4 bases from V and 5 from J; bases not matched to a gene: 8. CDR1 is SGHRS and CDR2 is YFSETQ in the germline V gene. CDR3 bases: TGCGCCAGCAGCGCCCGGGACAGGGTCTTAGATACGCAGTATTTT. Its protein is CASSARDRVLDTQYF. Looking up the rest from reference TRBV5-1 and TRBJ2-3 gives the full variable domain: KAGVTQTPRYLIKTRGQQVTLSCSPISGHRSVSWYQQTPGQGLQFLFEYFSETQRNKGNFPGRFSGRQFSNSRSEMNVSTLELGDSALYLCASSARDRVLDTQYFGPGTRLTVL.

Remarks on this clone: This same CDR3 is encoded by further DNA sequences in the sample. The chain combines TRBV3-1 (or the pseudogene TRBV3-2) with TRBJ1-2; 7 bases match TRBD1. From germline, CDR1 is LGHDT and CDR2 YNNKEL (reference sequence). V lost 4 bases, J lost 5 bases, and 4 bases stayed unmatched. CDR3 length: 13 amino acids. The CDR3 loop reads CASSPDRVYGYTF. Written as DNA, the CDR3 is TGTGCCAGCAGCCCCGACAGGGTTTATGGCTACACCTTC.

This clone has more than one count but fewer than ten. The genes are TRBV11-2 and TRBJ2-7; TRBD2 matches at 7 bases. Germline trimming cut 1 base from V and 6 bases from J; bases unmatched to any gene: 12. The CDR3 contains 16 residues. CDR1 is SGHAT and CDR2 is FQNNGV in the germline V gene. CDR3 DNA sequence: TGTGCCAGCAGCTTAGTCGCCCGTAGCGGGTATACCGAGCAGTACTTC. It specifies CASSLVARSGYTEQYF.

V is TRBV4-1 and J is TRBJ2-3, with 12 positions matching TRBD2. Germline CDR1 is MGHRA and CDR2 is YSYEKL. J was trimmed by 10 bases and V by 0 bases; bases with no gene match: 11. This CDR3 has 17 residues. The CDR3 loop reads CASSQDPLAGGVPAQYF. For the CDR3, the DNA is TGCGCCAGCAGCCAAGATCCCCTAGCGGGGGGGGTCCCAGCGCAGTATTTT.

CDR3 bases: TGTGCCAGCAGCCTCTCACTAGCGGGGGCTAAGCTAGCCAAAAACATTCAGTACTTC. Translating gives CASSLSLAGAKLAKNIQYF. The chain combines TRBV7-2 with TRBJ2-4, with TRBD2 matching over 11 bases. V dropped 5 bases and J dropped 0; count of bases not matched to a gene: 12. This CDR3 region has 19 residues. Germline V gene sequence: CDR1 SGHTA, CDR2 FQGNSA. The variable domain in full, with the rest retrieved from reference TRBV7-2 and TRBJ2-4, is GAGVSQSPSNKVTEKGKDVELRCDPISGHTALYWYRQSLGQGLEFLIYFQGNSAPDKSGLPSDRFSAERTGGSVSTLTIQRTQQEDSAVYLCASSLSLAGAKLAKNIQYFGAGTRLSVL.

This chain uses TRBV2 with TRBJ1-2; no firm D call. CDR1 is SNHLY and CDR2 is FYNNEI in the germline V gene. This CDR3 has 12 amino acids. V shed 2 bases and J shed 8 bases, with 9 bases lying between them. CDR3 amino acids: CASSEMRQGYTF. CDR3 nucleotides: TGTGCCAGCAGTGAAATGAGGCAGGGCTACACCTTC.

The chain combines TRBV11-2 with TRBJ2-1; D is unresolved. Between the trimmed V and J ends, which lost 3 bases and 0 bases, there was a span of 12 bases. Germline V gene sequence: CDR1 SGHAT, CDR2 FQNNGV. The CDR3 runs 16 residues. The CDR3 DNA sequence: TGTGCCAGCAGCTTGCCCCTAGGCGGCTCCTACAATGAGCAGTTCTTC. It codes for CASSLPLGGSYNEQFF.

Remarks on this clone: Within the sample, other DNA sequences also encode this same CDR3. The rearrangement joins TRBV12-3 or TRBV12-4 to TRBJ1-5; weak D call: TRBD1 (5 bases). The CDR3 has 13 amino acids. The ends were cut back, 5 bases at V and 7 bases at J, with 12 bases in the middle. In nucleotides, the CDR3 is TGTGCCAGCAGTCTCGATAGGGGACAGCCCCAGCATTTT. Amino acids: CASSLDRGQPQHF.